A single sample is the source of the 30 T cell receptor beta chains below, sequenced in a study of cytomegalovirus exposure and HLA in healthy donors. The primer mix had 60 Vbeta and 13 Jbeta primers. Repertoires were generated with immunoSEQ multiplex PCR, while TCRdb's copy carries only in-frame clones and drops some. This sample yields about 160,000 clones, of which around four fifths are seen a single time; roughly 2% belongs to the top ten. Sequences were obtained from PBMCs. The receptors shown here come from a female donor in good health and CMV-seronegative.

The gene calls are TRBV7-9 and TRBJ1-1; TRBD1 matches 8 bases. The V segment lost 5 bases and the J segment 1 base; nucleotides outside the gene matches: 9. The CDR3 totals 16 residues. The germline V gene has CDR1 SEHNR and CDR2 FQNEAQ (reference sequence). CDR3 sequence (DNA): TGTGCCAGCAGCGCCCGGACAGGGTATCCGAACACTGAAGCTTTCTTT. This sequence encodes CASSARTGYPNTEAFF.

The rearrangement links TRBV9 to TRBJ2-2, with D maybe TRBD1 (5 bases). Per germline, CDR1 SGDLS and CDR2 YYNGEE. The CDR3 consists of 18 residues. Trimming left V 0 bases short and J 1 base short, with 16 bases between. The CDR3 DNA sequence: TGTGCCAGCAGCGTAGCAGACAGCGCAGAGAGGAACACCGGGGAGCTGTTTTTT. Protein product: CASSVADSAERNTGELFF.

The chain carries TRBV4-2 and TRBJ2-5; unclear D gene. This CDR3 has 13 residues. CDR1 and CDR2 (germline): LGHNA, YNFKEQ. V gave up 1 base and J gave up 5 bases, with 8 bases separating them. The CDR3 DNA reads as TGTGCCAGCAGCCAAGGAGGTCAGGAGACCCAGTACTTC. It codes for CASSQGGQETQYF.

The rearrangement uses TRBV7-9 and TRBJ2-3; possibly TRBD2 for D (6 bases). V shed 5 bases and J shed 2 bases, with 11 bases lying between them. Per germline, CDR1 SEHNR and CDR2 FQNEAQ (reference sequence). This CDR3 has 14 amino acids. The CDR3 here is CASSLGLHTDTQYF. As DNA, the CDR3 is TGTGCCAGCAGCCTAGGACTACACACAGATACGCAGTATTTT.

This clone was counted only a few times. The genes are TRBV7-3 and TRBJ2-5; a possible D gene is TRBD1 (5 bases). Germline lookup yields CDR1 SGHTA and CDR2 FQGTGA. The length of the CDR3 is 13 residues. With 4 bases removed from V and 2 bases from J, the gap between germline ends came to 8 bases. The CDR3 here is CASSWTLQETQYF. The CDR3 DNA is TGTGCCAGCAGCTGGACATTACAAGAGACCCAGTACTTC.

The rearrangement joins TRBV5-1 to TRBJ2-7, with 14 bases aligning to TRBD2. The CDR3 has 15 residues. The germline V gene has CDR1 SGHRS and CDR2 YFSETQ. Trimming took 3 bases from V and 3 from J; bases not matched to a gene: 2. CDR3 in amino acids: CASSWTSGRYYEQYF. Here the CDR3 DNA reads TGCGCCAGCAGCTGGACTAGCGGGAGGTACTACGAGCAGTACTTC.

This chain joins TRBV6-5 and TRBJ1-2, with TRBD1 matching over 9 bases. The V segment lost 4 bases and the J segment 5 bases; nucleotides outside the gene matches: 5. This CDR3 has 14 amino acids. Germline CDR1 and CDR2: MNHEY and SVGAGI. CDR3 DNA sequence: TGTGCCAGCAGTTCAAGACAGGGGGTGTATGGCTACACCTTC. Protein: CASSSRQGVYGYTF.

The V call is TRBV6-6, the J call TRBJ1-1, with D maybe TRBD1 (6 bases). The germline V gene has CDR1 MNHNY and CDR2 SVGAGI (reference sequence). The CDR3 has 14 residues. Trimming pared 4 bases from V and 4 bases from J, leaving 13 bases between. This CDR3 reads CASSSSQGITEAFF. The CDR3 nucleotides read TGTGCCAGCAGTTCCTCTCAGGGGATCACTGAAGCTTTCTTT.

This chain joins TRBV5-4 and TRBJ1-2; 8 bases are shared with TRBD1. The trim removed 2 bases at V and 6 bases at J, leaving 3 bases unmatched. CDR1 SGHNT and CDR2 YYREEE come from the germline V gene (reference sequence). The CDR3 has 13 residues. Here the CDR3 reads CASSFDRGDGYTF. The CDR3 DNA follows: TGTGCCAGCAGCTTTGACAGGGGAGATGGCTACACCTTC. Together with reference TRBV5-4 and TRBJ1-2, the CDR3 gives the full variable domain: ETGVTQSPTHLIKTRGQQVTLRCSSQSGHNTVSWYQQALGQGPQFIFQYYREEENGRGNFPPRFSGLQFPNYSSELNVNALELDDSALYLCASSFDRGDGYTFGSGTRLTVV.

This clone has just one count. The CDR3 nucleotides are TGTGCCAGCACTCTAGACAGGGTGGACACTGAAGCTTTCTTT. Translated: CASTLDRVDTEAFF. The rearrangement uses TRBV2 and TRBJ1-1; 7 positions agree with TRBD1. The CDR3 extends over 14 amino acids. V lost 7 bases to trimming and J lost 3 bases; unmatched junction nucleotides: 8. Germline V gene lookup returns CDR1 SNHLY and CDR2 FYNNEI.

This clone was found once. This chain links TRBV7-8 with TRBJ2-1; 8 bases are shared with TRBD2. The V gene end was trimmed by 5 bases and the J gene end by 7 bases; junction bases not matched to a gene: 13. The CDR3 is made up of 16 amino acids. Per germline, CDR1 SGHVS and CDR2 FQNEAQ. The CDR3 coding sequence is TGTGCCAGCAGCAGGGCGGCGGGGGGACTATTAAATGAGCAGTTCTTC. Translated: CASSRAAGGLLNEQFF. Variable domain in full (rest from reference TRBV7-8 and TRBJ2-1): GAGVSQSPRYKVAKRGQDVALRCDPISGHVSLFWYQQALGQGPEFLTYFQNEAQLDKSGLPSDRFFAERPEGSVSTLKIQRTQQEDSAVYLCASSRAAGGLLNEQFFGPGTRLTVL.

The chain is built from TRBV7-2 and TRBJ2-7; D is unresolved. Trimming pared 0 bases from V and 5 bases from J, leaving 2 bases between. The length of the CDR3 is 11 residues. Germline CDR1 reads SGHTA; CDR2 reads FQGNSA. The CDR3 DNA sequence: TGTGCCAGCAGCTTAGCTAACGAGCAGTACTTC. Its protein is CASSLANEQYF.

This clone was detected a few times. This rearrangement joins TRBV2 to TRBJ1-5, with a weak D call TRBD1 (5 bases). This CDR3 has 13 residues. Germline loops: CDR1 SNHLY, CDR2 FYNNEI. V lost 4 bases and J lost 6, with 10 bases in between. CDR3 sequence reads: CASSGGATQPQHF. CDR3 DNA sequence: TGTGCCAGCAGTGGTGGGGCAACTCAGCCCCAGCATTTT.

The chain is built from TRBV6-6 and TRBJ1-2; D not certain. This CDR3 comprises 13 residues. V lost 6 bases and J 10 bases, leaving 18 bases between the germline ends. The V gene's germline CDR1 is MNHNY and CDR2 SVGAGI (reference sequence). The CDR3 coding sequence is TGTGCCAGCAGCCTAGTCGTATTTCTGGACTACACCTTC. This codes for CASSLVVFLDYTF.

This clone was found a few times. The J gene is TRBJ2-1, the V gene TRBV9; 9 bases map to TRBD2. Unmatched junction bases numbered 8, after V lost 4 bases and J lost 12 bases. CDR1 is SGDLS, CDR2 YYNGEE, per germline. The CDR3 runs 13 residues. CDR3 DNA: TGTGCCAGCAGCCCCGGGACTAGCTTAGGGCAGTTCTTC. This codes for CASSPGTSLGQFF.

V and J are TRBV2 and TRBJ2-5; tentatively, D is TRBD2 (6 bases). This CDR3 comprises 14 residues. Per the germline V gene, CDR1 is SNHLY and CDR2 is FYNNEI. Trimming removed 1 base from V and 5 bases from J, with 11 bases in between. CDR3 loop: CASSEGRGGETQYF. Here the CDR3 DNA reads TGTGCCAGCAGTGAAGGGAGGGGCGGTGAGACCCAGTACTTC.

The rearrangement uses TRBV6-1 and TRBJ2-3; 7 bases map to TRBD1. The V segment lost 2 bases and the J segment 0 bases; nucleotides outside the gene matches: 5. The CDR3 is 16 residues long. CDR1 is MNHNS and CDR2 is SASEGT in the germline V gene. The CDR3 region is CASSEYGRGSTDTQYF. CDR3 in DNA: TGTGCCAGCAGTGAATATGGCAGGGGGAGCACAGATACGCAGTATTTT.

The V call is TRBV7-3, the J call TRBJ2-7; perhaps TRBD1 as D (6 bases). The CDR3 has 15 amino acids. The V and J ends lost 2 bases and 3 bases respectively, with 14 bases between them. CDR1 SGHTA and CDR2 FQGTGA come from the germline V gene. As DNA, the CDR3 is TGTGCCAGCAGCTTAGGGTCAGGGGCCGTCTACGAGCAGTACTTC. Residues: CASSLGSGAVYEQYF.

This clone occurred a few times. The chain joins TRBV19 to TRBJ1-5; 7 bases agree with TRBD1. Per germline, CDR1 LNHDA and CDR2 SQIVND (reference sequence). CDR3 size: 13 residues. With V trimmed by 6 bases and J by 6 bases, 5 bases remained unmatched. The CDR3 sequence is CASRQGQGQPQHF. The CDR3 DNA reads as TGTGCCAGTAGACAGGGGCAGGGTCAGCCCCAGCATTTT.

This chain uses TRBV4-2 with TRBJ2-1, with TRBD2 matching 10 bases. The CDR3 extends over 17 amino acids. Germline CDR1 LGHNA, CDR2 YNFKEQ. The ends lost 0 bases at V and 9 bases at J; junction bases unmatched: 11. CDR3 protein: CASSQEGASGRVTEQFF. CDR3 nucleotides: TGTGCCAGCAGCCAAGAGGGGGCTAGCGGGAGAGTCACTGAGCAGTTCTTC.

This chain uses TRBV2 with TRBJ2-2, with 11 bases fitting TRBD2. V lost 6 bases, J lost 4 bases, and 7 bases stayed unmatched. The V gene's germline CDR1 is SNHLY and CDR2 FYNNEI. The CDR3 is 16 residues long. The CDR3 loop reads CASSLELAGGTGELFF. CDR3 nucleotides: TGTGCCAGCAGCCTCGAGCTAGCGGGGGGCACCGGGGAGCTGTTTTTT.

In DNA form, the CDR3 reads TGTGCCAGCAGCTTAGGCAGGGCTGGTTACGAGCAGTACTTC. It translates to CASSLGRAGYEQYF. The genes are TRBV7-8 and TRBJ2-7, with D possibly matching TRBD1 (5 bases). The germline V and J ends were trimmed by 1 base and 4 bases, with 11 bases remaining between them. This CDR3 has 14 residues. Germline-derived CDR1 and CDR2 are SGHVS and FQNEAQ.

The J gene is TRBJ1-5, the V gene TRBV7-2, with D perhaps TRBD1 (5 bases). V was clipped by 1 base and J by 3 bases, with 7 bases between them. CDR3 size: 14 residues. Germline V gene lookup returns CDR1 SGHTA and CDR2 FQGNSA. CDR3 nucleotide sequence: TGTGCCAGCAGCTTAGACAGGCTCAATCAGCCCCAGCATTTT. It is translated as CASSLDRLNQPQHF.

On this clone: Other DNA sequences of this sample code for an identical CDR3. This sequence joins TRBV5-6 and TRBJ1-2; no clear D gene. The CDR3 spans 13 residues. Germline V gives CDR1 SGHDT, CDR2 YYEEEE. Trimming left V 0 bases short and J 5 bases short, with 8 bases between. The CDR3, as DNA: TGTGCCAGCAGCTTGGTCTCGGGGTATGGCTACACCTTC. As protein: CASSLVSGYGYTF.

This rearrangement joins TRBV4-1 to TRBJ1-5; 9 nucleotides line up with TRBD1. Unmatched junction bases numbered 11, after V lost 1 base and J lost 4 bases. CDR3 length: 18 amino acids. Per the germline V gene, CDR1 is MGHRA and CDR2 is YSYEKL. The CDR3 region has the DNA TGCGCCAGCAGCCAAGGACAGGGGGTCACCCTTCGTAATCAGCCCCAGCATTTT. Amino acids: CASSQGQGVTLRNQPQHF.

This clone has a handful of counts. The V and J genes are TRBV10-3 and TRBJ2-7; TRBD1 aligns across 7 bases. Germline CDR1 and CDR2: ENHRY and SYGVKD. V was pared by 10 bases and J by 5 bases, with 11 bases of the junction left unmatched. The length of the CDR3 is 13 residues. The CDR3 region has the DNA TGTGCCACCTACCCCGGACAGGTCAACGAGCAGTACTTC. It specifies CATYPGQVNEQYF.

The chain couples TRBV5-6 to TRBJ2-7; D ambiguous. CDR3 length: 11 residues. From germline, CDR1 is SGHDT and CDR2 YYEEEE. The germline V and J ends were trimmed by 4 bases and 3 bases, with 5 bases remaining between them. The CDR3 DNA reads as TGTGCCAGCAGCCTTAACTACGAGCAGTACTTC. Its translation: CASSLNYEQYF. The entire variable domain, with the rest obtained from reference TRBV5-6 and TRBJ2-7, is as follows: DAGVTQSPTHLIKTRGQQVTLRCSPKSGHDTVSWYQQALGQGPQFIFQYYEEEERQRGNFPDRFSGHQFPNYSSELNVNALLLGDSALYLCASSLNYEQYFGPGTRLTVT.

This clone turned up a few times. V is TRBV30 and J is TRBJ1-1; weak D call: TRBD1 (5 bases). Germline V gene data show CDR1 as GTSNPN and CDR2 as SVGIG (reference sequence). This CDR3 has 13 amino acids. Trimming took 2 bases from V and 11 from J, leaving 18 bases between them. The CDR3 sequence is CAWSTSGGRQAFF. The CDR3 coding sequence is TGTGCCTGGAGTACTTCGGGGGGGAGACAGGCTTTCTTT.

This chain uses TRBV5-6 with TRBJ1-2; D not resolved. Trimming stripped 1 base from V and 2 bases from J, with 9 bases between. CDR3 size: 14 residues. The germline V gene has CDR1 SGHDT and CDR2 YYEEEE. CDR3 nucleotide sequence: TGTGCCAGCAGCTTGACTTGGGCCAACTATGGCTACACCTTC. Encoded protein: CASSLTWANYGYTF. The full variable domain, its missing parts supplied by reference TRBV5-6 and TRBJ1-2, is DAGVTQSPTHLIKTRGQQVTLRCSPKSGHDTVSWYQQALGQGPQFIFQYYEEEERQRGNFPDRFSGHQFPNYSSELNVNALLLGDSALYLCASSLTWANYGYTFGSGTRLTVV.

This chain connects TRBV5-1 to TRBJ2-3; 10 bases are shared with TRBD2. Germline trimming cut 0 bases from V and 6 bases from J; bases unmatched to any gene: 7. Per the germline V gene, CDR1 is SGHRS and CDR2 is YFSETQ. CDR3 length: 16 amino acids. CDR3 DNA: TGCGCCAGCAGCTTGGGGGCTAGCGGGAGAACTGATACGCAGTATTTT. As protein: CASSLGASGRTDTQYF.